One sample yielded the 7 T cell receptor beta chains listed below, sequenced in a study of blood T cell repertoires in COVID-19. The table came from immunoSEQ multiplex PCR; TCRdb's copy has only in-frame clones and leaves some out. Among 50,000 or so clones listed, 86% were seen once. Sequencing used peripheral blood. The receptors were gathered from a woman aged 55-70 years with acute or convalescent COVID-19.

The CDR3 loop reads CASSPRGFGQGARTEAFF. CDR3 sequence (DNA): TGTGCCAGCAGCCCACGAGGTTTCGGACAGGGGGCCCGCACTGAAGCTTTCTTT. V is TRBV7-3 and J is TRBJ1-1; 11 nucleotides line up with TRBD1. CDR3 size: 18 residues. Germline lookup yields CDR1 SGHTA and CDR2 FQGTGA. With 5 bases clipped from V and 4 bases from J, the junction kept 15 bases outside the gene matches.

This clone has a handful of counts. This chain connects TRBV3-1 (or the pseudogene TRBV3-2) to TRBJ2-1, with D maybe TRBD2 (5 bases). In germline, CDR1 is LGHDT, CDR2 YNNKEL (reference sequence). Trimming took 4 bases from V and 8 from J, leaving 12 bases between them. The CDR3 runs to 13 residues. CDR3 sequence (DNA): TGTGCCAGCAGCCCTTCTAGCTCCCATGAGCAGTTCTTC. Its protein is CASSPSSSHEQFF.

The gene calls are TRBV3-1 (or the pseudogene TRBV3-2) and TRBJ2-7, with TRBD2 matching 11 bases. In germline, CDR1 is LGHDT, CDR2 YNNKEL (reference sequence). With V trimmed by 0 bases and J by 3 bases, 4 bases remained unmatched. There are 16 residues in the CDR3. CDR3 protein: CASSQDLLAGGYEQYF. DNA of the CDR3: TGTGCCAGCAGCCAAGACCTCCTAGCGGGAGGCTACGAGCAGTACTTC.

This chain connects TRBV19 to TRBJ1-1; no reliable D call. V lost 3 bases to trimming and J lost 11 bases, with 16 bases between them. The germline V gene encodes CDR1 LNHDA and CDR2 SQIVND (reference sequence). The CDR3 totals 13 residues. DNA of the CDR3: TGTGCCAGTAGTATTCCTCGGCTGGGGAGGGCTTTCTTT. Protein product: CASSIPRLGRAFF. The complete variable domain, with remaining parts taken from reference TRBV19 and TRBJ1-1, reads DGGITQSPKYLFRKEGQNVTLSCEQNLNHDAMYWYRQDPGQGLRLIYYSQIVNDFQKGDIAEGYSVSREKKESFPLTVTSAQKNPTAFYLCASSIPRLGRAFFGQGTRLTVV.

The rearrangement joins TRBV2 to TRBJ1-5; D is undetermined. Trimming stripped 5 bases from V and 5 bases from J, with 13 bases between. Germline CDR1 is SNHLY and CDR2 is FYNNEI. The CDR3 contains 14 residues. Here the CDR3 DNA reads TGTGCCAGCAGTCCCCGGGTGGGTTATCAGCCCCAGCATTTT. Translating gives CASSPRVGYQPQHF.

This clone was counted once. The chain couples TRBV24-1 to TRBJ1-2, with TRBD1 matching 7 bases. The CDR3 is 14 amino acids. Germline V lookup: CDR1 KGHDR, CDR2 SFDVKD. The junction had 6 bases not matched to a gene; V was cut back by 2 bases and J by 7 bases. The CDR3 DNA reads TGTGCCACCAGTGATTGGACCCAGGGGGTTGGCTACACCTTC. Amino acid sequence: CATSDWTQGVGYTF.

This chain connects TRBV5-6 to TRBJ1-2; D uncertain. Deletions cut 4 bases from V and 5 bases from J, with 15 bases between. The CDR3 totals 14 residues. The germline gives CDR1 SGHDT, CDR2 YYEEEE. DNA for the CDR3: TGTGCCAGCAGCCGACCTTCAGTGGAGTATGGCTACACCTTC. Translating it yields CASSRPSVEYGYTF. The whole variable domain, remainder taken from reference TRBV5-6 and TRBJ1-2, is DAGVTQSPTHLIKTRGQQVTLRCSPKSGHDTVSWYQQALGQGPQFIFQYYEEEERQRGNFPDRFSGHQFPNYSSELNVNALLLGDSALYLCASSRPSVEYGYTFGSGTRLTVV.